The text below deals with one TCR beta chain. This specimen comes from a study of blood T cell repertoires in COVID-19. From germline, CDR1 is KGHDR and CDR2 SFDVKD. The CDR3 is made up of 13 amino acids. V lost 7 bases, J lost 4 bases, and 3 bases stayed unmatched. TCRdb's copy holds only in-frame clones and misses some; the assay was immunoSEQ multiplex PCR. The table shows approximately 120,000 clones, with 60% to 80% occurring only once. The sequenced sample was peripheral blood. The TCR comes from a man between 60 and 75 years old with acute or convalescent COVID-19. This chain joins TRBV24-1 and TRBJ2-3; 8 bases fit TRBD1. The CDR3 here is CATRGTGPDTQYF. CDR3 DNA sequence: TGTGCCACCAGGGGGACAGGCCCAGATACGCAGTATTTT.